This is a list of T cell receptor beta chains from one sample in a study of shared clonotypes between healthy human individuals. Only in-frame clones appear in the TCRdb table, and some are missing; sequencing was by immunoSEQ multiplex PCR. The sample has hundreds of thousands of clones; roughly 70% are singletons. Sequencing was done on a sample of memory CD4+ T cells sorted from blood. Receptors originate from a woman in her thirties in good health. CDR3s include the opening cysteine and the closing phenylalanine or tryptophan. Each record gives: V gene, clone size, D gene, J gene, CDR3 protein, CDR3 DNA. The D gene is left open where the match is weak. The listing skips clone size in some rows; elsewhere it reads once, few, many or a size class.

TRBV20-1	once	-	TRBJ1-5	CSARWGVYQHF	TGCAGTGCGAGATGGGGAGTTTACCAGCATTTT
TRBV5-1	few	TRBD1	TRBJ1-1	CASSLEGQGTEAFF	TGCGCCAGCAGCTTGGAAGGACAGGGAACTGAAGCTTTCTTT
TRBV7-8	-	-	TRBJ2-5	CASSLGTVQETQYF	TGTGCCAGCAGCTTAGGTACAGTCCAAGAGACCCAGTACTTC
TRBV7-2	-	-	TRBJ2-3	CASSLYLSTDTQYF	TGTGCCAGCAGCTTATACTTAAGCACAGATACGCAGTATTTT
TRBV5-6	-	-	TRBJ1-5	CASSPGGGLNQPQHF	TGTGCCAGCAGCCCCGGGGGAGGCCTCAATCAGCCCCAGCATTTT
TRBV20-1	-	-	TRBJ2-3	CSAPAPVAQYF	TGCAGTGCTCCCGCGCCGGTGGCGCAGTATTTT
TRBV2	-	TRBD1	TRBJ1-2	CVLNRGPGGYTF	TGTGTCTTAAACAGGGGGCCGGGAGGCTACACCTTC
TRBV4-2	-	TRBD1	TRBJ1-1	CASSQDSGGTEAFF	TGTGCCAGCAGCCAAGATTCAGGGGGCACTGAAGCTTTCTTT
TRBV29-1	-	-	TRBJ2-7	CSVPGVSQYEQYF	TGCAGCGTCCCGGGCGTATCACAGTACGAGCAGTACTTC
TRBV14	many	-	TRBJ2-7	CASSQDPAGKVEQYF	TGTGCCAGCAGCCAAGATCCTGCGGGAAAGGTCGAGCAGTACTTC
TRBV19	-	TRBD2	TRBJ2-1	CASSRGTGTRDNEQFF	TGTGCCAGTAGTCGGGGAACCGGGACTAGAGACAATGAGCAGTTCTTC
TRBV28	once	-	TRBJ1-2	CASSFFDLQRVSNYGYTF	TGTGCCAGCAGTTTTTTCGATTTACAACGGGTTTCTAACTATGGCTACACCTTC
TRBV7-7	-	-	TRBJ2-1	CASSLAFGTPYNEQFF	TGTGCCAGCAGCTTAGCGTTCGGGACTCCTTACAATGAGCAGTTCTTC
TRBV6-1	-	-	TRBJ1-2	CASSEYGGRDGYTF	TGTGCCAGCAGTGAATATGGAGGGCGGGATGGCTACACCTTC
TRBV6-5	-	-	TRBJ1-1	CASRSGPRSTEAFF	TGTGCCAGCCGCTCGGGACCCCGGAGCACTGAAGCTTTCTTT
TRBV2	-	TRBD2	TRBJ2-1	CASRGLAAINEQFF	TGTGCCAGCAGGGGACTAGCGGCTATCAATGAGCAGTTCTTC
TRBV28	-	-	TRBJ1-1	CASSKTPVNTEAFF	TGTGCCAGCAGTAAAACCCCAGTGAACACTGAAGCTTTCTTT
TRBV7-9	few	TRBD1	TRBJ2-1	CASSAGTDNEQFF	TGTGCCAGCAGCGCCGGGACAGACAATGAGCAGTTCTTC
TRBV19	-	TRBD2	TRBJ2-1	CASSMVGVAGGNEQFF	TGTGCCAGTAGTATGGTGGGGGTAGCGGGAGGCAATGAGCAGTTCTTC
TRBV28	-	-	TRBJ1-2	CASTPAERNYGYTF	TGTGCCAGCACCCCTGCTGAGCGGAACTATGGCTACACCTTC
TRBV7-2	once	TRBD2	TRBJ2-7	CASSQRESYEQYF	TGTGCCAGCAGCCAGCGGGAGTCCTACGAGCAGTACTTC
TRBV7-9	-	-	TRBJ1-2	CASSLEEPYGEGYTF	TGTGCCAGCAGCTTAGAAGAGCCGTATGGGGAGGGCTACACCTTC
TRBV28	-	-	TRBJ1-1	CASTLNRIEAFF	TGTGCCAGCACCCTAAACAGGATTGAAGCTTTCTTT
TRBV19	-	TRBD1	TRBJ1-2	CASSKTGAANYGYTF	TGTGCCAGTAGTAAGACAGGGGCCGCTAACTATGGCTACACCTTC
TRBV6-1	once	-	TRBJ2-5	CASSDSSETQYF	TGTGCCAGCAGTGACTCGTCAGAGACCCAGTACTTC
TRBV6-6	-	-	TRBJ1-5	CASSYDWDSNQPQHF	TGTGCCAGCAGTTACGACTGGGATAGCAATCAGCCCCAGCATTTT
TRBV30	-	-	TRBJ1-3	CAWSAGTIGNTIYF	TGTGCCTGGAGTGCCGGGACAATTGGAAACACCATATATTTT